The clone carrying this T cell receptor beta chain was detected many times. This record belongs to a study of regulatory T cells in long-lasting Graves disease. Time point specified: persistent/refractory GD, antithyroid drugs over 5 years with positive TRAb. Researchers made the TCR library from RNA that was extracted from PBMCs. From an endocrinology department in Xi'an, China, came the patients. Arm-PCR of CDR3 regions and iRepertoire HTBI primers were used to build TCR beta libraries. TCRdb independently ran MiXCR on the multiplex PCR reads; one entry per CDR3 protein. The sample has 500,000 to 700,000 distinct CDR3 sequences, around 30% seen once. This TCR derives from a female donor with Graves disease. Sequenced here: peripheral blood mononuclear cells (PBMCs), sampled when the disease was refractory, from a patient treated with antithyroid drugs.

CDR3 region: CSAREGRGWEDYGYTF. In DNA form, the CDR3 reads TGCAGTGCTAGAGAGGGGAGGGGATGGGAGGACTATGGCTACACCTTC. V gene TRBV20-1 combines with J gene TRBJ1-2; maybe TRBD1 (5 bases). V lost 0 bases and J lost 3, with 17 bases in between. Germline V gives CDR1 DFQATT, CDR2 SNEGSKA (reference sequence). This CDR3 has 16 amino acids.